A single sample gave rise to the 28 T cell receptor beta chains below, sequenced in a study of response to subunit inactivated influenza vaccine. TCRdb used MiXCR to reprocess the RT-PCR reads, holding one entry per CDR3 protein. This sample has 710,000 or so distinct CDR3 sequences; less than 20% occur once, and the top ten carry 11%. The specimen was PBMCs from blood, collected approximately 13 days after vaccination. These TCRs come from a man aged 50 to 59 who received an inactivated influenza vaccine.

The chain couples TRBV20-1 to TRBJ2-1, with a possible D match to TRBD1 (5 bases). Trimming took 0 bases from V and 6 from J, leaving 15 bases between them. The germline CDR1 and CDR2 sequences are DFQATT and SNEGSKA (reference sequence). This CDR3 comprises 15 residues. CDR3 DNA: TGCAGTGCTAGAGATCGGGTTGGGGCGAGCAATGAGCAGTTCTTC. This gives the protein CSARDRVGASNEQFF.

This clonotype was counted between two and nine times. The V call is TRBV15, the J call TRBJ2-1; D tentatively fits TRBD1 or TRBD2 (5 bases each). Germline V gene data show CDR1 as LNHNV and CDR2 as YYDKDF (reference sequence). CDR3 length: 16 amino acids. V was pared by 0 bases and J by 7 bases, with 16 bases between. The chain's CDR3 is CATSRDPGPLWNEQFF. The CDR3 DNA follows: TGTGCCACCAGCAGAGATCCGGGACCTCTGTGGAATGAGCAGTTCTTC.

This rearrangement joins TRBV4-3 to TRBJ2-7; D remains unclear. Trimming shortened V by 0 bases and J by 0 bases, and 9 bases separated the two germline ends. CDR3 length equals 15 residues. Germline-derived CDR1 and CDR2 are LGHNA and YSLEER. CDR3 coding DNA: TGCGCCAGCAGCCAAGATAATCGAAACTCCTACGAGCAGTACTTC. Translation: CASSQDNRNSYEQYF.

The V gene is TRBV6-5, the J gene TRBJ2-7; D perhaps matches TRBD2 (7 bases). The CDR3 has 16 residues. Germline CDR1 is MNHEY and CDR2 is SVGAGI. The germline V and J ends were trimmed by 0 bases and 4 bases, with 16 bases remaining between them. CDR3 nucleotide sequence: TGTGCCAGCAGTTACTCGAGGCGGGGGCCTCTTTACGAGCAGTACTTC. Its protein product is CASSYSRRGPLYEQYF.

This rearrangement joins TRBV12-3 or TRBV12-4 to TRBJ1-1; D is unresolved. The CDR3 is 14 amino acids. V lost 6 bases to trimming and J lost 1 base, with 12 bases between them. The DNA for the CDR3 is TGTGCCAGCAGGCTCCGACACACGAACACTGAAGCTTTCTTT. Its translation: CASRLRHTNTEAFF.

V and J are TRBV6-5 and TRBJ2-7; the match to TRBD1 covers 8 bases. CDR1 and CDR2 from the germline V gene are MNHEY and SVGAGI. The CDR3 has 14 amino acids. J was trimmed by 5 bases and V by 2 bases; bases with no gene match: 5. The CDR3: CASSYAGTGNEQYF. The DNA for the CDR3 is TGTGCCAGCAGTTACGCTGGGACAGGAAACGAGCAGTACTTC.

This chain connects TRBV5-1 to TRBJ2-1, with 7 bases matching TRBD1. Germline CDR1 and CDR2: SGHRS and YFSETQ. J gave up 4 bases and V 2 bases, and 6 bases lay outside the gene matches. This CDR3 is built from 15 residues. The CDR3 sequence is CASSFDRVGYNEQFF. CDR3 bases: TGCGCCAGCAGCTTCGACAGGGTGGGATACAATGAGCAGTTCTTC.

This clonotype was found a few times. J is TRBJ2-5 and V is TRBV5-1; unclear D gene. With 1 base removed from V and 7 bases from J, the gap between germline ends came to 11 bases. The CDR3 extends over 13 amino acids. Germline V CDR1 and CDR2: SGHRS, YFSETQ. The CDR3, as DNA: TGCGCCAGCAGCTTGCTGGTTTACGGGACCCAGTACTTC. This codes for CASSLLVYGTQYF.

The chain has TRBV14 and TRBJ1-2; 9 positions match TRBD1. The length of the CDR3 is 16 residues. Germline values: CDR1 SGHDN, CDR2 FVKESK. V lost 4 bases and J lost 6; bases outside the gene matches: 12. The CDR3 region has the DNA TGTGCCAGCAGCCTATTAACAGGGGGCAATCAAGATGGCTACACCTTC. Its translation: CASSLLTGGNQDGYTF.

The gene calls are TRBV6-2 or TRBV6-3 and TRBJ1-1, with 9 bases matching TRBD1. Looked up from germline, CDR1 is MNHEY and CDR2 is SVGEGT. The CDR3 consists of 16 residues. The trim removed 5 bases at V and 0 bases at J, leaving 7 bases unmatched. The CDR3 sequence: CASSRWTGVMNTEAFF. In DNA, the CDR3 is TGTGCCAGCAGTCGTTGGACAGGGGTCATGAACACTGAAGCTTTCTTT.

This clonotype was observed a handful of times. The rearrangement joins TRBV15 to TRBJ2-4; 8 positions agree with TRBD1. V shed 5 bases, J shed 2 bases, and the junction held 8 bases outside the gene matches. The length of the CDR3 is 16 residues. Germline CDR1 reads LNHNV; CDR2 reads YYDKDF (reference sequence). Written as DNA, the CDR3 is TGTGCCACCAGCGGGGGCAGGGGGCTGTCCAAAAACATTCAGTACTTC. Amino acids: CATSGGRGLSKNIQYF. Full variable domain (outside the CDR3, taken from reference TRBV15 and TRBJ2-4): DAMVIQNPRYQVTQFGKPVTLSCSQTLNHNVMYWYQQKSSQAPKLLFHYYDKDFNNEADTPDNFQSRRPNTSFCFLDIRSPGLGDTAMYLCATSGGRGLSKNIQYFGAGTRLSVL.

The J gene is TRBJ1-4, the V gene TRBV4-2; TRBD1 aligns across 10 bases. There are 17 residues in the CDR3. V lost 0 bases and J lost 8; bases outside the gene matches: 9. Germline V lookup: CDR1 LGHNA, CDR2 YNFKEQ. The chain's CDR3 is CASSQEASGQGWEKLFF. The CDR3 bases are TGTGCCAGCAGCCAAGAAGCGTCGGGACAGGGGTGGGAAAAACTGTTTTTT.

This chain uses TRBV7-2 with TRBJ1-2; no definite D call. CDR3 length: 12 amino acids. Trimming cost V 5 bases and J 5 bases, with 9 bases left between them. Looked up from germline, CDR1 is SGHTA and CDR2 is FQGNSA. The CDR3 spells CASSRVQYGYTF. The CDR3 bases are TGTGCCAGCAGCCGGGTTCAATATGGCTACACCTTC.

Many counts were recorded for this clonotype. This rearrangement joins TRBV5-1 to TRBJ2-2; D gene unclear. Germline lookup yields CDR1 SGHRS and CDR2 YFSETQ. Trimming took 0 bases from V and 2 from J, leaving 8 bases between them. CDR3 length: 15 amino acids. The CDR3 DNA reads as TGCGCCAGCAGCTTGGGGATATCCAACACCGGGGAGCTGTTTTTT. Protein sequence: CASSLGISNTGELFF.

This clonotype was detected a few times. The chain is built from TRBV6-2 or TRBV6-3 and TRBJ2-2; 11 nucleotides match TRBD2. V shed 2 bases, J shed 5 bases, and the junction held 13 bases outside the gene matches. Germline V gene data show CDR1 as MNHEY and CDR2 as SVGEGT. The CDR3 is 19 residues long. The CDR3 nucleotides read TGTGCCAGCAGTTACCCGAGAAAAACTAGCGGGGGTCGTACCGGGGAGCTGTTTTTT. Protein product: CASSYPRKTSGGRTGELFF.

The chain employs TRBV25-1 and TRBJ2-1; D is possibly TRBD2 (7 bases). V was trimmed by 2 bases and J by 6 bases, leaving 11 bases between them. The CDR3 runs to 14 residues. CDR1 and CDR2 from the germline V gene are MGHDK and SYGVNS. In nucleotides, the CDR3 is TGTGCCAGCAGTGAAGGGGGGGGCCGCAATGAGCAGTTCTTC. It is translated as CASSEGGGRNEQFF.

The chain carries TRBV18 and TRBJ2-1; D is unclear. Trimming removed 5 bases from V and 4 bases from J, with 6 bases in between. CDR1 and CDR2 (germline): KGHSH, LQKENI. The length of the CDR3 is 12 residues. The DNA for the CDR3 is TGTGCCAGCTCATCGGAGTACAATGAGCAGTTCTTC. Its protein product is CASSSEYNEQFF.

The rearrangement uses TRBV11-2 and TRBJ2-3; 10 positions match TRBD2. Germline assignment: CDR1 SGHAT and CDR2 FQNNGV. The CDR3 spans 16 residues. After removal of 5 bases from V and 3 bases from J, the junction contained 8 bases not matched to a gene. The DNA for the CDR3 is TGTGCCAGCAGCCTTAGCGGGGGGAGTTTGACAGATACGCAGTATTTT. It translates to CASSLSGGSLTDTQYF.

This clonotype appeared many times. Its ends do not fully match the called genes, so a read error is possible. This CDR3 is CASSLAGTYNEQFF. CDR3 sequence (DNA): TGCGCCAGCAGCTTGGCGGGAACATACAATGAGCAGTTCTTC. The genes are TRBV5-6 and TRBJ2-1, with D maybe TRBD2 (6 bases). From germline, CDR1 is SGHDT and CDR2 YYEEEE. The CDR3 covers 14 residues.

This clonotype has more than one count but fewer than ten. The J gene is TRBJ1-3, the V gene TRBV5-1, with 7 bases aligning to TRBD1. V lost 4 bases to trimming and J lost 0 bases; unmatched junction nucleotides: 7. CDR3 size: 16 residues. The germline CDR1 and CDR2 sequences are SGHRS and YFSETQ. CDR3 sequence (DNA): TGCGCCAGCAGCACAAGACAGGGCCACTCTGGAAACACCATATATTTT. Its translation is CASSTRQGHSGNTIYF.

In its sample, this clonotype was seen a few times. The CDR3 coding sequence is TGTGCCAGCGACGGGACAGGGGTTCACACTGAAGCTTTCTTT. Translating it yields CASDGTGVHTEAFF. The V gene is TRBV7-9, the J gene TRBJ1-1, with TRBD1 identical over 10 bases. Trimming cost V 8 bases and J 3 bases; bases outside gene matches: 6. CDR3 length: 14 residues. The germline V gene has CDR1 SEHNR and CDR2 FQNEAQ (reference sequence).

This clonotype was counted at least ten times. V gene TRBV12-3 or TRBV12-4 combines with J gene TRBJ1-2; D is uncertain. Trimming took off 4 bases at V and 4 bases at J, with 10 bases between the two ends. This CDR3 has 13 residues. The chain's CDR3 is CASSYKPSYGYTF. The DNA for the CDR3 is TGTGCCAGCAGTTACAAACCCAGCTATGGCTACACCTTC.

The chain has TRBV10-3 and TRBJ2-7; 8 bases line up with TRBD1. CDR1 is ENHRY, CDR2 SYGVKD, per germline. With 11 bases clipped from V and 5 bases from J, the junction kept 11 bases outside the gene matches. This CDR3 has 13 amino acids. The CDR3 loop reads CAVLQGAGNEQYF. DNA for the CDR3: TGTGCCGTCCTTCAGGGGGCGGGGAACGAGCAGTACTTC.

This clonotype was counted at least ten times. This chain joins TRBV29-1 and TRBJ2-7; 8 bases fit TRBD1. The junction had 6 bases not matched to a gene; V was cut back by 4 bases and J by 4 bases. Per the germline V gene, CDR1 is SQVTM and CDR2 is ANQGSEA. This CDR3 is built from 13 residues. The CDR3 region is CSVAKDRAYEQYF. For the CDR3, the DNA is TGCAGCGTTGCCAAGGACAGGGCGTACGAGCAGTACTTC.

The gene calls are TRBV18 and TRBJ2-7; D unresolved. CDR3 length: 13 residues. From germline, CDR1 is KGHSH and CDR2 LQKENI. Trimming removed 2 bases from V and 6 bases from J, with 11 bases in between. CDR3 loop: CASSPNGRVEQYF. In DNA form, the CDR3 reads TGTGCCAGCTCACCAAACGGACGGGTCGAGCAGTACTTC.

The chain is built from TRBV11-2 and TRBJ2-1; 8 nucleotides align to TRBD1. J lost 10 bases, V lost 6 bases, and 5 bases had no gene match. The CDR3 is made up of 12 amino acids. CDR1 and CDR2 (germline): SGHAT, FQNNGV. The CDR3 DNA sequence: TGTGCCAGCAGGCAGGGGGCTGGAGAGCAGTTCTTC. Protein sequence: CASRQGAGEQFF.

The sample holds a few counts of this clonotype. The V and J genes are TRBV7-6 and TRBJ1-1, with a tentative D call TRBD1 (5 bases). Germline CDR1 is SGHVS and CDR2 is FNYEAQ. The V and J ends lost 4 bases and 9 bases respectively, with 12 bases between them. This CDR3 has 12 residues. The CDR3 sequence: CASSSGQAQAFF. Here the CDR3 DNA reads TGTGCCAGCAGCTCCGGACAAGCCCAAGCTTTCTTT.

The chain has TRBV2 and TRBJ2-1; 11 bases map to TRBD2. This CDR3 is built from 19 residues. The germline CDR1 and CDR2 sequences are SNHLY and FYNNEI. Trimming cost V 7 bases and J 8 bases; bases outside gene matches: 22. CDR3 in amino acids: CASMGPGLAVLNGGYEQFF. As DNA, the CDR3 is TGTGCCAGCATGGGACCGGGACTAGCGGTCCTTAACGGAGGGTATGAGCAGTTCTTC.